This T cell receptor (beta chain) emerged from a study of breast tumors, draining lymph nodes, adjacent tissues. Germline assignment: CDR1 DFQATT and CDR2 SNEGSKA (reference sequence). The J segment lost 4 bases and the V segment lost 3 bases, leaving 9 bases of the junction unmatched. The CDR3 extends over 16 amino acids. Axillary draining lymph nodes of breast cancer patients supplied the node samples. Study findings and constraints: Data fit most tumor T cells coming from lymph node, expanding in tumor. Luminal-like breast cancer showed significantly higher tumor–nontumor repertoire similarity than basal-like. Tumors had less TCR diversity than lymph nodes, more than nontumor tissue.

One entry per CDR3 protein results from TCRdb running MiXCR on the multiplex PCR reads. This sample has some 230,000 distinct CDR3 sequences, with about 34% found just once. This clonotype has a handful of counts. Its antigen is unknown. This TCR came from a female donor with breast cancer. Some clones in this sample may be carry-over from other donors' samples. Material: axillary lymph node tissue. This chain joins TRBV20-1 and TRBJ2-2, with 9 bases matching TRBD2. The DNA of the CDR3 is TGCAGTGCTAGGACCGGGACTAGCCTTACCACCGGGGAGCTGTTTTTT. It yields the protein CSARTGTSLTTGELFF.